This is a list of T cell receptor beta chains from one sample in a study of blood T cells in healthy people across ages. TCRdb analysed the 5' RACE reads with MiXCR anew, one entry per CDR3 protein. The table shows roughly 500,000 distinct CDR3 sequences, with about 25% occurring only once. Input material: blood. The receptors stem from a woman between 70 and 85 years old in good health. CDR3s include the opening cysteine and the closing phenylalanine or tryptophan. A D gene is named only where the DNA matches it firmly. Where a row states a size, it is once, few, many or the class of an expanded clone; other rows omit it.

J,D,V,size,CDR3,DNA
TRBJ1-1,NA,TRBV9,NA,CASSPFSGDTEAFF,TGTGCCAGCAGTCCTTTTAGTGGGGATACTGAAGCTTTCTTT
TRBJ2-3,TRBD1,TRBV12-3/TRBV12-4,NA,CASRRQGAANTQYF,TGTGCCAGCAGACGACAGGGGGCGGCAAATACGCAGTATTTT
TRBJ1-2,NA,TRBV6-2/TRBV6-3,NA,CASSLNAGNYGYTF,TGTGCCAGCAGTCTCAACGCGGGGAACTATGGCTACACCTTC
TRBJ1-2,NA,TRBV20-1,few,CSARAAAGPGHTF,TGCAGTGCTAGGGCGGCAGCAGGTCCTGGCCACACCTTC
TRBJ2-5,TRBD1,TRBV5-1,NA,CASRLTGWQQETQYF,TGCGCCAGCAGGTTGACAGGGTGGCAGCAAGAGACCCAGTACTTC
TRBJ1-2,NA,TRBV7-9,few,CASSFSGGSYYGYTF,TGTGCCAGCAGCTTCAGCGGGGGTTCCTACTATGGCTACACCTTC
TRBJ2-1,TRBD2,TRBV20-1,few,CSAPGSGGYNEQFF,TGCAGTGCTCCGGGAAGCGGGGGATACAATGAGCAGTTCTTC
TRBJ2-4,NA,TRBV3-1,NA,CASSQAGEAKNIQYF,TGTGCCAGCAGCCAAGCGGGGGAGGCCAAAAACATTCAGTACTTC
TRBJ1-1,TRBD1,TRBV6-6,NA,CASSYSGQGRTEAFF,TGTGCCAGCAGTTACTCTGGACAGGGGAGAACTGAAGCTTTCTTT
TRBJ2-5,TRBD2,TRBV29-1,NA,CSVEDYLAGVQETQYF,TGCAGCGTTGAAGACTATCTAGCGGGAGTTCAAGAGACCCAGTACTTC
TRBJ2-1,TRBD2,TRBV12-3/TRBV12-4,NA,CASTVAGGPVFEQFF,TGTGCCAGCACTGTAGCGGGGGGGCCGGTTTTTGAGCAGTTCTTC
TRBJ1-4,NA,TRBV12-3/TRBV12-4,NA,CASSLAGPGEKLFF,TGTGCCAGCAGTTTAGCGGGACCTGGGGAAAAACTGTTTTTT
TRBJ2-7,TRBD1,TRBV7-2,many,CASSWDSTYEQYF,TGTGCCAGCAGCTGGGACAGTACCTACGAGCAGTACTTC
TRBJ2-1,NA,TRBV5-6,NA,CASSLFAGRGGEQFF,TGTGCCAGCAGCTTGTTTGCGGGGCGTGGGGGTGAGCAGTTCTTC
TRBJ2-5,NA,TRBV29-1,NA,CSVTRAREQYF,TGCAGCGTGACCAGGGCTCGAGAGCAGTACTTC
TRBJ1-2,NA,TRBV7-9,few,CASSSPHQYGYTF,TGTGCCAGCAGCTCTCCCCACCAATACGGCTACACCTTC
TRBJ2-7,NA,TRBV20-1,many,CSARNRMRDEQYF,TGCAGTGCTAGGAATAGGATGAGGGACGAGCAGTACTTC
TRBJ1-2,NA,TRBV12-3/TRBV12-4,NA,CASTPTGRRGHTF,TGTGCCAGCACCCCGACGGGGCGTCGAGGCCACACCTTC
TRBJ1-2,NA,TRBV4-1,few,CASSHRVDGYTF,TGCGCCAGCAGCCACAGGGTAGACGGCTACACCTTC
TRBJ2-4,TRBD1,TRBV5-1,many,CASSPDRGDIQYF,TGCGCCAGCAGCCCGGACAGGGGAGACATTCAGTACTTC
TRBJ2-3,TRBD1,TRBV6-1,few,CACSEAQGGTDTQYF,TGTGCCTGCAGTGAAGCGCAGGGGGGCACAGATACGCAGTATTTT
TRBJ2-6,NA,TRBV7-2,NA,CASSTTGGVSAGANVLTF,TGTGCCAGCAGCACGACTGGGGGCGTTAGCGCTGGGGCCAACGTCCTGACTTTC
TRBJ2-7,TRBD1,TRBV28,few,CASSSGTGYEQYF,TGTGCCAGCAGTTCCGGGACAGGTTACGAGCAGTACTTC
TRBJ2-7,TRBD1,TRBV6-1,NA,CASGRGSGQGRSYEQYF,TGTGCCAGCGGAAGGGGATCGGGACAGGGACGTTCCTACGAGCAGTACTTC
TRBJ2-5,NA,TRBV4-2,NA,CASSQGTPHQETRYF,TGTGCCAGCAGCCAAGGGACTCCCCATCAAGAGACCCGGTACTTC
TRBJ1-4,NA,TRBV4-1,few,CASSRSPARGEKLFF,TGCGCCAGCAGCCGATCCCCTGCCAGGGGTGAAAAACTGTTTTTT
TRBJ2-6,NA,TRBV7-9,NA,CASSSTGFSGANVLTF,TGTGCCAGCAGCTCCACAGGGTTCTCTGGGGCCAACGTCCTGACTTTC
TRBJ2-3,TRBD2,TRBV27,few,CASWRAGGLTQYF,TGTGCCAGCTGGAGAGCGGGGGGCCTGACGCAGTATTTT